This T cell receptor beta chain was identified in a study of OX40 agonist ivuxolimab in advanced cancers. Study in general: Patients receiving dose escalation had hepatocellular carcinoma, melanoma, renal cell or head and neck cancer.

Some clones are missing from TCRdb's copy, which holds only in-frame ones; the method was immunoSEQ multiplex PCR. The data contain some 40,000 clones, 83% of them singletons. Whole-study results and caveats: Some patients who did not respond also had low normalized T-cell clonal expansion. With doses of 0.1-3.0 mg/kg, partial responders showed among the lowest clonal expansion.

Only a few counts were recorded for this clone. Its antigen is currently unknown. Germline V CDR1 and CDR2: SEHNR, FQNEAQ (reference sequence). There are 12 residues in the CDR3. V was trimmed by 5 bases and J by 4 bases, leaving 8 bases between them. Blood draws occurred at baseline, cycle 4 day 1, and cycle 7 day 1. The TCR originated in an adult with an advanced solid tumor such as melanoma, head and neck, liver or kidney cancer. This chain links TRBV7-9 with TRBJ2-5; D ambiguous. This specimen consisted of CD4+ or CD8+ T cells sorted from blood, obtained in a trial of the OX40 agonist ivuxolimab. The CDR3 DNA reads TGTGCCAGCAGCCCGCCCGGAGAGACCCAGTACTTC. It translates to CASSPPGETQYF. The full variable domain, rest sourced from reference TRBV7-9 and TRBJ2-5, is DTGVSQNPRHKITKRGQNVTFRCDPISEHNRLYWYRQTLGQGPEFLTYFQNEAQLEKSRLLSDRFSAERPKGSFSTLEIQRTEQGDSAMYLCASSPPGETQYFGPGTRLLVL.